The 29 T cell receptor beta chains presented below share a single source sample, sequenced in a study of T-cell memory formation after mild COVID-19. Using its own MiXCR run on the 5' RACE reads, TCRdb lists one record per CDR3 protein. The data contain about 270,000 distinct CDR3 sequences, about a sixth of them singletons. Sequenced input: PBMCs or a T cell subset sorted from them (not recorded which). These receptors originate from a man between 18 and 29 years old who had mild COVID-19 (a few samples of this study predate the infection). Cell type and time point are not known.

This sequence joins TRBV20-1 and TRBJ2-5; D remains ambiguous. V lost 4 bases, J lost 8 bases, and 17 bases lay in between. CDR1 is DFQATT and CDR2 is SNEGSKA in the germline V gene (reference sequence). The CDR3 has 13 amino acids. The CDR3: CSATSPPFGTQYF. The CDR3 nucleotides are TGCAGTGCTACGAGCCCCCCTTTTGGTACCCAGTACTTC.

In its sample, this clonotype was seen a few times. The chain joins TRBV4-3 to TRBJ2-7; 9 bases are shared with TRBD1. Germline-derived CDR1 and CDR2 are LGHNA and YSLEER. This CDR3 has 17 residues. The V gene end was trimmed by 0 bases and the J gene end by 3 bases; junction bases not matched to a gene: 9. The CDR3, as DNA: TGCGCCAGCAGCCAAGATGAGACAGGGGGGACTGACTACGAGCAGTACGTC. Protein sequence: CASSQDETGGTDYEQYV.

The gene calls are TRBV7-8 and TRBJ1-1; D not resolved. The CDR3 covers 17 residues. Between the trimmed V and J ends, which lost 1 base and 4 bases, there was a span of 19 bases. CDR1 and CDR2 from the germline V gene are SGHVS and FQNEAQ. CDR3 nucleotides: TGTGCCAGCAGCTTAGTTCGGGGATTGGGTTACCTCACTGAAGCTTTCTTT. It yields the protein CASSLVRGLGYLTEAFF.

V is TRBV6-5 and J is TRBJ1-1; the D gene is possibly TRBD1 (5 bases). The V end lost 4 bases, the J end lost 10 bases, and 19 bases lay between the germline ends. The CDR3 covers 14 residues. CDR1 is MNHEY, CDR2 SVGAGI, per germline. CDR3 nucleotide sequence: TGTGCCAGCAGTTCGGACCCGGGGACCCCAGCAGCTTTCTTT. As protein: CASSSDPGTPAAFF.

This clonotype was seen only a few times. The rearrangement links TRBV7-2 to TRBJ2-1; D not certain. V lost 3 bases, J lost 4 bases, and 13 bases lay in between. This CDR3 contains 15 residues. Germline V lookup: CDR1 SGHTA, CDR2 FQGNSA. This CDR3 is CASSLDHDGYNEQFF. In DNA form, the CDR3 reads TGTGCCAGCAGCTTGGACCACGACGGATACAATGAGCAGTTCTTC. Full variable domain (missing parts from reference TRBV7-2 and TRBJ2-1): GAGVSQSPSNKVTEKGKDVELRCDPISGHTALYWYRQSLGQGLEFLIYFQGNSAPDKSGLPSDRFSAERTGGSVSTLTIQRTQQEDSAVYLCASSLDHDGYNEQFFGPGTRLTVL.

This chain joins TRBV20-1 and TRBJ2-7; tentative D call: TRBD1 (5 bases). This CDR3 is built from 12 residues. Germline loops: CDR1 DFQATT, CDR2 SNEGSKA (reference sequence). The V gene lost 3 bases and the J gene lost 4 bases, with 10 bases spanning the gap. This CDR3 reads CSASRGQYEQYF. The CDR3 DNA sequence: TGCAGTGCTAGCCGTGGACAATACGAGCAGTACTTC.

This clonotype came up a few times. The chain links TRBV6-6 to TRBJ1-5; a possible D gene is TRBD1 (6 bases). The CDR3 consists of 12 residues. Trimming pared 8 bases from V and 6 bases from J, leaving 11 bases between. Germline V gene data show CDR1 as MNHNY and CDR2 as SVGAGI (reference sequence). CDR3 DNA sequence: TGTGCCAGCGGCTGGGGGGCTCAGCCCCAGCATTTT. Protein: CASGWGAQPQHF.

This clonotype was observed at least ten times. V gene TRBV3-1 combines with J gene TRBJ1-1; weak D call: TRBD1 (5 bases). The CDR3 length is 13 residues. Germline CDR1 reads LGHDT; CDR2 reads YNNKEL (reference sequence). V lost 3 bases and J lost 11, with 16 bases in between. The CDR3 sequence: CASSQETAREAFF. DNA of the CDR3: TGTGCCAGCAGCCAGGAGACAGCCAGGGAGGCTTTCTTT.

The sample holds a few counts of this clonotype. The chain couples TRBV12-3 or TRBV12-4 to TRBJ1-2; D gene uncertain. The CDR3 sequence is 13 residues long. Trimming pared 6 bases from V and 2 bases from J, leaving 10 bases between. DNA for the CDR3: TGTGCCAGCAGAGCCAGAGGCAACTATGGCTACACCTTC. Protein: CASRARGNYGYTF.

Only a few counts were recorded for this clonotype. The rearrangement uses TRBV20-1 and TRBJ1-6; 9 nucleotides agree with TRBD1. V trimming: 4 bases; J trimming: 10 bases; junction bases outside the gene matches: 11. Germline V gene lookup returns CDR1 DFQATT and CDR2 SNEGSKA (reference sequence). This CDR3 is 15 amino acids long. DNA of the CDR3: TGCAGTGCTACTACAGCCGGGACAGGGCGCTCACCCCTCCACTTT. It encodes CSATTAGTGRSPLHF.

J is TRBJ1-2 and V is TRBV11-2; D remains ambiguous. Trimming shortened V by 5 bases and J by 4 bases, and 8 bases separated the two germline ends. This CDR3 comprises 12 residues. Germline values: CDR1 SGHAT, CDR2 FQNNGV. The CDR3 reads CASSVGLYGYTF. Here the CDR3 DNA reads TGTGCCAGCAGCGTCGGGCTCTATGGCTACACCTTC.

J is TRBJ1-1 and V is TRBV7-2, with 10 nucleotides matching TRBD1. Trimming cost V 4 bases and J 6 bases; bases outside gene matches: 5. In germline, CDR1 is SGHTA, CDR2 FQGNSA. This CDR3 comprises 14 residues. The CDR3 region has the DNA TGTGCCAGCAGCTACACGACAGGGGGCCCTGAAGCTTTCTTT. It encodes CASSYTTGGPEAFF.

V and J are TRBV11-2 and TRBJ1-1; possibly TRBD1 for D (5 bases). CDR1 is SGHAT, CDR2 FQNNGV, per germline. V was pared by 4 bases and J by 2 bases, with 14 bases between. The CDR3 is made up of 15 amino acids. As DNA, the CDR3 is TGTGCCAGCAGCTCCCTGGGACTGGAAAACACTGAAGCTTTCTTT. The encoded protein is CASSSLGLENTEAFF.

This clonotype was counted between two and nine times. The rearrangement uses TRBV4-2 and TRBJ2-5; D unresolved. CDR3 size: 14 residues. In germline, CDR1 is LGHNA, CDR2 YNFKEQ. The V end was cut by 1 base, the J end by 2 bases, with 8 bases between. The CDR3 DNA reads TGTGCCAGCAGCCAAGGACGGCAGCAAGAGACCCAGTACTTC. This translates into CASSQGRQQETQYF.

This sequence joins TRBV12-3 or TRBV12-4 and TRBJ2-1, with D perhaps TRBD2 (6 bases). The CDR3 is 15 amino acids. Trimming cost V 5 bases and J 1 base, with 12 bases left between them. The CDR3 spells CASSGQGTSYNEQFF. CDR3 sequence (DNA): TGTGCCAGCAGTGGTCAAGGGACTTCCTACAATGAGCAGTTCTTC.

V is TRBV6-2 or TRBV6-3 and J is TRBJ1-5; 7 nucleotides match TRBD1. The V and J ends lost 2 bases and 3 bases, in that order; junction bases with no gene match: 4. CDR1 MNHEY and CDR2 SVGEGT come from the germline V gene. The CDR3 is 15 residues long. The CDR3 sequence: CASSYGRGFNQPQHF. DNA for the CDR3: TGTGCCAGCAGTTACGGCAGGGGGTTCAATCAGCCCCAGCATTTT.

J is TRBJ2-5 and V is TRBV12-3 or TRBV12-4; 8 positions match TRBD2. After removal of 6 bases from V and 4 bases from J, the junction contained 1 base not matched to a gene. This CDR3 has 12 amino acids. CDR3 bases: TGTGCCAGCAGACGGGGGGGAGAGACCCAGTACTTC. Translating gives CASRRGGETQYF.

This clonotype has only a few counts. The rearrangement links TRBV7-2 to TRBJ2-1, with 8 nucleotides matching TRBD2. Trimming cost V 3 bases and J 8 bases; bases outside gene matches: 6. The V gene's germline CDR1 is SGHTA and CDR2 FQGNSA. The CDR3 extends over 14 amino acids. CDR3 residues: CASSFGTRTHEQFF. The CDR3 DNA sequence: TGTGCCAGCAGCTTTGGGACTAGGACCCATGAGCAGTTCTTC.

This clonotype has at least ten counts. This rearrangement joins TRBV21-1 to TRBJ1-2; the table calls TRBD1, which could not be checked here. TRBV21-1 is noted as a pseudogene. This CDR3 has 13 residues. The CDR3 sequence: CASRRDGIGGYTF. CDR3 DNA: TGTGCCAGCAGACGGGACGGGATTGGGGGCTACACCTTC.

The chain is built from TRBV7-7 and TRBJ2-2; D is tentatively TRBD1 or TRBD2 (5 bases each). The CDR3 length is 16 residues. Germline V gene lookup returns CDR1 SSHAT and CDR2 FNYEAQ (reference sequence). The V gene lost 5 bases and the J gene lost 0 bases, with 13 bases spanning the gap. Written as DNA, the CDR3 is TGTGCCAGCAGCCCCCACCCGGGACCGAACACCGGGGAGCTGTTTTTT. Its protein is CASSPHPGPNTGELFF.

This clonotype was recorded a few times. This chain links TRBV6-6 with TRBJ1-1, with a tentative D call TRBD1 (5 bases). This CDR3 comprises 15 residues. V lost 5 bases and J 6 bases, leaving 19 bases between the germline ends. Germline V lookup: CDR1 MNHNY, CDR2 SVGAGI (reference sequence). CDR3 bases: TGTGCCAGCAGTCCCAGGGCCGCTCGGGACCCTGAAGCTTTCTTT. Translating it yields CASSPRAARDPEAFF.

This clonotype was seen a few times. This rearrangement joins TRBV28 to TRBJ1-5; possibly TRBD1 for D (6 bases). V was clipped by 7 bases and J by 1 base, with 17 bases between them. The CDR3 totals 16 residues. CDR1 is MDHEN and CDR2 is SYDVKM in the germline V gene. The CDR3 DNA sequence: TGTGCCAGCACCCTCGCAGGCAGGGGAAGCAATCAGCCCCAGCATTTT. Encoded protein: CASTLAGRGSNQPQHF.

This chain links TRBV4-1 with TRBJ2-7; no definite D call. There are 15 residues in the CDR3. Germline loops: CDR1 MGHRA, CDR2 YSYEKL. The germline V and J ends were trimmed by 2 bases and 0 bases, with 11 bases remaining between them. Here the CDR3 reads CASSQRTDSSYEQYF. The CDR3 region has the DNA TGCGCCAGCAGCCAAAGAACAGATAGCTCCTACGAGCAGTACTTC.

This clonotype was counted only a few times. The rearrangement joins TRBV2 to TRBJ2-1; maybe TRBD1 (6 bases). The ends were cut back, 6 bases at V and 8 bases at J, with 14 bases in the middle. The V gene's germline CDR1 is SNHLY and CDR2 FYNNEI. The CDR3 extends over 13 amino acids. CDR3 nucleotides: TGTGCCAGCAGCAATGGACAGCAAGATGAGCAGTTCTTC. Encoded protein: CASSNGQQDEQFF.

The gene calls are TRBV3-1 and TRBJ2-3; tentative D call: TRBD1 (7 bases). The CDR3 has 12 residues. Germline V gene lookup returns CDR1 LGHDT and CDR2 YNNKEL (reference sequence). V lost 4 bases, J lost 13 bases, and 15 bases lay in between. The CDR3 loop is CASSPGGPLKYF. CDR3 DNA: TGTGCCAGCAGCCCAGGGGGGCCCCTCAAGTATTTT.

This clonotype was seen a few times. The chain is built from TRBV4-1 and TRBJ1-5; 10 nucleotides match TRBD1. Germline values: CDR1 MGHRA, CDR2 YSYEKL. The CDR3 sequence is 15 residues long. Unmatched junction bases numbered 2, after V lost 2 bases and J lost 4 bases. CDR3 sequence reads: CASSQQDRGNQPQHF. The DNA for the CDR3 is TGCGCCAGCAGCCAACAGGACAGGGGGAATCAGCCCCAGCATTTT.

The CDR3 reads CASSNTGGAGQPQHF. CDR3 DNA: TGTGCCAGCAGTAACACAGGGGGCGCAGGACAGCCCCAGCATTTT. The chain joins TRBV6-5 to TRBJ1-5; 9 nucleotides agree with TRBD1. The V gene end was trimmed by 5 bases and the J gene end by 7 bases; junction bases not matched to a gene: 9. This CDR3 has 15 amino acids. Germline CDR1 MNHEY, CDR2 SVGAGI.

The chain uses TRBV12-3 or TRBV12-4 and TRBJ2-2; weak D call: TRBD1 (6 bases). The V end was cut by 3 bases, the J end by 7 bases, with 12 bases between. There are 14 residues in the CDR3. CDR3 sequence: CASSLNRAVGELFF. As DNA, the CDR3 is TGTGCCAGCAGTTTGAACAGGGCCGTCGGGGAGCTGTTTTTT.

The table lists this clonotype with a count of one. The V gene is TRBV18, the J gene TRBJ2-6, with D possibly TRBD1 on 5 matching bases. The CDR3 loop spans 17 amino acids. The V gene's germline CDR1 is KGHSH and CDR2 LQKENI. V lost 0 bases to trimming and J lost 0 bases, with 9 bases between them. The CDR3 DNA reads TGTGCCAGCTCACCACCCCAGGGTAGCTCTGGGGCCAACGTCCTGACTTTC. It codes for CASSPPQGSSGANVLTF.